One sample yielded the 20 T cell receptor beta chains listed below, sequenced in a study of shared clonotypes between healthy human individuals. Measured with immunoSEQ multiplex PCR; TCRdb has only the in-frame clones, and not every one. The sample lists 450,000 to 700,000 clones; over 95% were seen once. Naive CD8 cells lacked CD45RO, underwent positive selection for CCR7 and left out terminally differentiated effector memory CD45RA+ cells. Sequenced sample: naive CD8+ T cells sorted from blood. Receptors were obtained from a woman younger than 45 in good health.

This rearrangement joins TRBV11-2 to TRBJ2-7, with TRBD2 identical over 7 bases. The CDR3 runs 16 residues. Germline trimming cut 1 base from V and 6 bases from J; bases unmatched to any gene: 12. Germline V CDR1 and CDR2: SGHAT, FQNNGV. CDR3 sequence: CASSLVASGRTGEQYF. DNA for the CDR3: TGTGCCAGCAGCTTAGTCGCTAGCGGCAGGACCGGCGAGCAGTACTTC. Full variable domain (remainder filled in from reference TRBV11-2 and TRBJ2-7): EAGVAQSPRYKIIEKRQSVAFWCNPISGHATLYWYQQILGQGPKLLIQFQNNGVVDDSQLPKDRFSAERLKGVDSTLKIQPAKLEDSAVYLCASSLVASGRTGEQYFGPGTRLTVT.

The chain carries TRBV7-8 and TRBJ1-1; TRBD1 matches at 7 bases. The CDR3 sequence is 15 residues long. With V trimmed by 5 bases and J by 3 bases, 9 bases remained unmatched. The germline CDR1 and CDR2 sequences are SGHVS and FQNEAQ. The CDR3 loop reads CASSLREGADTEAFF. The DNA for the CDR3 is TGTGCCAGCAGCCTCCGGGAGGGGGCTGACACTGAAGCTTTCTTT.

The gene calls are TRBV10-3 and TRBJ2-1; D is uncertain. Deletions cut 7 bases from V and 0 bases from J, with 13 bases between. Germline lookup yields CDR1 ENHRY and CDR2 SYGVKD. This CDR3 spans 15 amino acids. CDR3 region: CAIKPDVSSYNEQFF. The CDR3 DNA follows: TGTGCCATCAAACCGGACGTAAGCTCCTACAATGAGCAGTTCTTC.

In regard to this clone: The same CDR3 can be traced to other DNA sequences in this sample. This sequence joins TRBV28 and TRBJ2-1, with no clear D. Germline CDR1 and CDR2: MDHEN and SYDVKM. The CDR3 has 12 residues. V lost 3 bases to trimming and J lost 4 bases, with 4 bases between them. For the CDR3, the DNA is TGTGCCAGCAGTTTCGAGTACAATGAGCAGTTCTTC. It codes for CASSFEYNEQFF. The full variable domain, its missing parts supplied by reference TRBV28 and TRBJ2-1, is DVKVTQSSRYLVKRTGEKVFLECVQDMDHENMFWYRQDPGLGLRLIYFSYDVKMKEKGDIPEGYSVSREKKERFSLILESASTNQTSMYLCASSFEYNEQFFGPGTRLTVL.

V and J are TRBV19 and TRBJ1-2; D uncertain. CDR3 length: 12 residues. V gave up 2 bases and J gave up 5 bases, with 6 bases separating them. The germline V gene has CDR1 LNHDA and CDR2 SQIVND (reference sequence). CDR3 sequence reads: CASSILGYGYTF. In DNA, the CDR3 is TGTGCCAGTAGTATATTGGGATATGGCTACACCTTC.

The chain joins TRBV4-1 to TRBJ2-7; the match to TRBD1 covers 8 bases. The CDR3 sequence is 16 residues long. Germline V lookup: CDR1 MGHRA, CDR2 YSYEKL. The junction had 8 bases not matched to a gene; V was cut back by 2 bases and J by 2 bases. This chain's CDR3 is CASSQFGTGLTYEQYF. The CDR3 coding sequence is TGCGCCAGCAGCCAATTTGGGACAGGCCTGACCTACGAGCAGTACTTC.

The chain carries TRBV2 and TRBJ2-7; possibly TRBD1 for D (5 bases). Trimming stripped 6 bases from V and 6 bases from J, with 18 bases between. The germline V gene has CDR1 SNHLY and CDR2 FYNNEI. The length of the CDR3 is 14 residues. The CDR3 loop reads CASREQGSRSEQYF. Written as DNA, the CDR3 is TGTGCCAGCAGAGAGCAGGGAAGCCGTAGCGAGCAGTACTTC.

The chain carries TRBV7-8 and TRBJ1-4, with D possibly TRBD1 on 5 matching bases. This CDR3 region has 16 residues. Trimming took 5 bases from V and 0 from J, leaving 13 bases between them. Germline V gives CDR1 SGHVS, CDR2 FQNEAQ. The CDR3: CASSPWDGATNEKLFF. CDR3 coding DNA: TGTGCCAGCAGCCCTTGGGACGGTGCAACTAATGAAAAACTGTTTTTT. Based on the CDR3 plus reference TRBV7-8 and TRBJ1-4, the full variable domain is GAGVSQSPRYKVAKRGQDVALRCDPISGHVSLFWYQQALGQGPEFLTYFQNEAQLDKSGLPSDRFFAERPEGSVSTLKIQRTQQEDSAVYLCASSPWDGATNEKLFFGSGTQLSVL.

The chain joins TRBV11-2 to TRBJ1-2; D not resolved. The CDR3 is 15 amino acids. V was pared by 1 base and J by 3 bases, with 12 bases between. Germline V gene sequence: CDR1 SGHAT, CDR2 FQNNGV. The CDR3 region is CASSLAGAGHYGYTF. In DNA form, the CDR3 reads TGTGCCAGCAGCTTAGCTGGCGCAGGACACTATGGCTACACCTTC.

The table lists this clone with a count of one. The J gene is TRBJ2-7, the V gene TRBV27; D possibly matches TRBD1 or TRBD2 (5 bases each). The germline V gene encodes CDR1 MNHEY and CDR2 SMNVEV (reference sequence). The CDR3 loop spans 14 amino acids. Trimming took 6 bases from V and 7 from J, leaving 19 bases between them. As DNA, the CDR3 is TGTGCCAGCAGAAGAGGGACGCCCTGGGGGGAGCAGTACTTC. This codes for CASRRGTPWGEQYF.

The V and J genes are TRBV27 and TRBJ2-1; no reliable D call. This CDR3 is built from 14 residues. From germline, CDR1 is MNHEY and CDR2 SMNVEV (reference sequence). With 6 bases removed from V and 0 bases from J, the gap between germline ends came to 9 bases. CDR3 nucleotide sequence: TGTGCCAGCAGAGCACTAAGCTCCTACAATGAGCAGTTCTTC. Protein: CASRALSSYNEQFF.

V and J are TRBV13 and TRBJ2-7; 10 bases fit TRBD1. Germline lookup yields CDR1 PRHDT and CDR2 FYEKMQ (reference sequence). The CDR3 is made up of 14 amino acids. The J segment lost 5 bases and the V segment lost 5 bases, leaving 6 bases of the junction unmatched. The CDR3 DNA reads TGTGCCAGCAGCCAGGACAGGGGGAAGCACGAGCAGTACTTC. Amino acids: CASSQDRGKHEQYF.

V is TRBV2 and J is TRBJ2-5, with 8 bases aligning to TRBD1. Germline CDR1 and CDR2: SNHLY and FYNNEI. The length of the CDR3 is 16 residues. V was clipped by 0 bases and J by 4 bases; unmatched bases: 7. The CDR3 DNA reads as TGTGCCAGCAGTGAAGCCTTGACAGGGGTGGGAGAGACCCAGTACTTC. Translating it yields CASSEALTGVGETQYF.

The chain has TRBV6-6 and TRBJ2-2; possible D gene TRBD1, 5 bases. Deletions cut 5 bases from V and 1 base from J, with 14 bases between. The germline CDR1 and CDR2 sequences are MNHNY and SVGAGI (reference sequence). The CDR3 totals 16 residues. CDR3 sequence reads: CASSRQTNMNTGELFF. CDR3 DNA: TGTGCCAGCAGTCGACAGACCAATATGAACACCGGGGAGCTGTTTTTT.

The sample holds one count of this clone. This rearrangement joins TRBV7-9 to TRBJ2-4; 7 positions match TRBD1. Germline CDR1 is SEHNR and CDR2 is FQNEAQ (reference sequence). V lost 0 bases, J lost 1 base, and 9 bases stayed unmatched. The CDR3 runs 18 residues. In nucleotides, the CDR3 is TGTGCCAGCAGCTTAGCCTTGGGGACAGACCTCGCCAAAAACATTCAGTACTTC. This codes for CASSLALGTDLAKNIQYF.

The J gene is TRBJ2-2, the V gene TRBV19; 8 bases align to TRBD2. The CDR3 is 17 residues long. The junction had 12 bases not matched to a gene; V was cut back by 4 bases and J by 5 bases. Germline lookup yields CDR1 LNHDA and CDR2 SQIVND (reference sequence). Written as DNA, the CDR3 is TGTGCCAGTAGTACCCGAGGGCTCACTAGCGGAACCGGGGAGCTGTTTTTT. Amino acids: CASSTRGLTSGTGELFF.

The CDR3 reads CASSEARGGTSYEQYF. The DNA for the CDR3 is TGTGCCAGCAGTGAAGCCCGAGGGGGGACTTCCTACGAGCAGTACTTC. This rearrangement joins TRBV6-1 to TRBJ2-7; D might be TRBD1 or TRBD2, each matching 6 bases. The CDR3 is made up of 16 amino acids. Trimming pared 0 bases from V and 1 base from J, leaving 13 bases between. The germline V gene has CDR1 MNHNS and CDR2 SASEGT.

This clone was recorded only once. V is TRBV2 and J is TRBJ2-7; no clear D. The CDR3 has 13 residues. Per germline, CDR1 SNHLY and CDR2 FYNNEI. The germline V and J ends were trimmed by 3 bases and 2 bases, with 8 bases remaining between them. CDR3 protein: CASSDSGPYEQYF. The CDR3 DNA reads TGTGCCAGCAGTGATTCAGGTCCCTACGAGCAGTACTTC.

The chain recombines TRBV7-9 with TRBJ2-1, with 7 bases lining up with TRBD1. There are 13 residues in the CDR3. V lost 8 bases and J lost 6; bases outside the gene matches: 7. CDR1 and CDR2 from the germline V gene are SEHNR and FQNEAQ (reference sequence). The CDR3 spells CASPTGESNEQFF. Written as DNA, the CDR3 is TGTGCCAGCCCTACAGGGGAGAGCAATGAGCAGTTCTTC. Looking up the rest from reference TRBV7-9 and TRBJ2-1 gives the full variable domain: DTGVSQNPRHKITKRGQNVTFRCDPISEHNRLYWYRQTLGQGPEFLTYFQNEAQLEKSRLLSDRFSAERPKGSFSTLEIQRTEQGDSAMYLCASPTGESNEQFFGPGTRLTVL.

This chain joins TRBV5-4 and TRBJ2-7, with no clear D. CDR1 is SGHNT, CDR2 YYREEE, per germline (reference sequence). V dropped 4 bases and J dropped 2 bases, with 7 bases sitting between them. This CDR3 is built from 12 residues. The CDR3 region has the DNA TGTGCCAGCAGCAGAGCCCCCTACGAGCAGTACTTC. It yields the protein CASSRAPYEQYF.